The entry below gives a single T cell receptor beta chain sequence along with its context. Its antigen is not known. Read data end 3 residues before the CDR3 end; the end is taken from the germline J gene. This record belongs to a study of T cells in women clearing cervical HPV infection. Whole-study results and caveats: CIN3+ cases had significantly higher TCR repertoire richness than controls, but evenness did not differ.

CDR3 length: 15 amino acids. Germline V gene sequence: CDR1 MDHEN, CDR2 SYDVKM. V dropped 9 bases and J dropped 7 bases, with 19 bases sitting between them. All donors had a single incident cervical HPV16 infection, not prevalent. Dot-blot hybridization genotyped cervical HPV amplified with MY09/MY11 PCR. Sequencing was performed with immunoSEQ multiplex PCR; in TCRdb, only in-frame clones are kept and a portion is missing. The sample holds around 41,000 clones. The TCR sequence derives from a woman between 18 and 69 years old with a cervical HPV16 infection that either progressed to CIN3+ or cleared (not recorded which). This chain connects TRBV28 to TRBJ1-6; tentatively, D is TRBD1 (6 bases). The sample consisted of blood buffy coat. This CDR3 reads CASGVSRGRNSPLHF. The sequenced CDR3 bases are TGTGCCAGTGGGGTTAGCAGGGGTAGGAATTCACCC.